A single sample gave rise to the 23 T cell receptor beta chains below, sequenced in a study of blood T cells in healthy people across ages (dated by TCRdb to between 2015 and 2016). Library preparation was by 5' RACE. The data were produced on an Illumina HiSeq 2500. A second 7 to 11 cycle PCR used a sample-barcoded 5' primer and a J-beta primer mix. In TCRdb, the public reads were trimmed at Q25 with fastp and aligned with MiXCR, with productive beta chains retained. Identical CDR3 protein sequences are pooled into one entry, listed with their most common genes and DNA. This sample is represented by roughly 1,000,000 distinct CDR3 sequences; approximately 25% of them were singletons. Clones ranked in the top ten supply 0.65% to 0.75% of the sample. These data are also associated with another study on T cells of mothers and their children.

The sequenced sample was blood. These TCRs come from a girl between 2 and 10 years old in good health.

A word on this clonotype: Mismatch with germline at one junction end may stem from a read error. V gene TRBV12-3 or TRBV12-4 combines with J gene TRBJ2-5; no clear D gene. The CDR3 totals 14 residues. In DNA form, the CDR3 reads TGTGCCAGCAGTTTAGGTCTTAGCAGAAATGAGCAGCTCTTC. Its protein is CASSLGLSRNEQLF.

This clonotype has only a few counts. This rearrangement joins TRBV6-6 to TRBJ1-1; D remains ambiguous. The CDR3 has 16 amino acids. Germline V CDR1 and CDR2: MNHNY, SVGAGI (reference sequence). Deletions cut 0 bases from V and 2 bases from J, with 13 bases between. CDR3 in DNA: TGTGCCAGCAGTTACTCGAGAGTGGAGATTAACACTGAAGCTTTCTTT. Protein product: CASSYSRVEINTEAFF.

This clonotype was counted once. This chain connects TRBV4-3 to TRBJ1-4, with D perhaps TRBD1 (6 bases). The CDR3 runs 16 residues. Germline lookup yields CDR1 LGHNA and CDR2 YSLEER. Trimming removed 4 bases at V and 4 bases at J, with 16 bases between. In DNA form, the CDR3 reads TGCGCCAGCAGCCCAGGGGTAACGGGGGATAATGAAAAACTGTTTTTT. As protein: CASSPGVTGDNEKLFF.

This clonotype was found a few times. The chain joins TRBV20-1 to TRBJ2-1; 7 bases map to TRBD2. With the DNA end fitting TRBJ2-7 better, the J assignment may be wrong. The CDR3 runs to 15 residues. Germline CDR1 and CDR2: DFQATT and SNEGSKA (reference sequence). The CDR3 DNA is TGCAGTGCTATGAATATGAGGGAGGGCAAATACGAGCAGTACTTC. It specifies CSAMNMREGKYEQYF.

This clonotype was observed once. The gene calls are TRBV7-9 and TRBJ1-1; no clear D gene. The germline CDR1 and CDR2 sequences are SEHNR and FQNEAQ (reference sequence). This CDR3 has 14 residues. V was cut by 5 bases and J by 1 base, with 11 bases left in between. The CDR3, as DNA: TGTGCCAGCAGCCCTCATCTCACGAACACTGAAGCTTTCTTT. It specifies CASSPHLTNTEAFF.

The chain carries TRBV20-1 and TRBJ2-2; D may match TRBD1 or TRBD2 (6 bases each). V gave up 3 bases and J gave up 8 bases, with 16 bases separating them. The CDR3 sequence is 14 residues long. Germline loops: CDR1 DFQATT, CDR2 SNEGSKA (reference sequence). CDR3 DNA: TGCAGTGCTAGGTCACAGGGAGGATTGGGGGAGCTGTTTTTT. Its protein is CSARSQGGLGELFF.

This clonotype showed up just a few times. A junction boundary mismatches the germline segment, possibly from a read error. This chain joins TRBV7-3 and TRBJ1-4, with D possibly being TRBD1 (5 bases). CDR3 length: 14 amino acids. Germline CDR1 is SGHTA and CDR2 is FQGTGA. The DNA of the CDR3 is TGTGCCTGCAGCTTAAACGGGGGGTTTGAAAAACTGTTTTTT. Encoded protein: CACSLNGGFEKLFF.

CDR3 residues: CASSFGDREGETQYF. CDR3 nucleotides: TGTGCCAGCAGCTTTGGGGACAGGGAGGGCGAGACCCAGTACTTC. V and J are TRBV11-2 and TRBJ2-5, with 9 bases fitting TRBD1. V lost 3 bases to trimming and J lost 5 bases; unmatched junction nucleotides: 7. This CDR3 has 15 residues. CDR1 SGHAT and CDR2 FQNNGV come from the germline V gene.

This clonotype was seen only a few times. The chain carries TRBV7-3 and TRBJ2-1; 12 positions match TRBD2. Germline assignment: CDR1 SGHTA and CDR2 FQGTGA. J gave up 7 bases and V 3 bases, and 4 bases lay outside the gene matches. This CDR3 is built from 15 residues. This chain's CDR3 is CASSFTSGRKNEQFF. The CDR3 DNA follows: TGTGCCAGCAGCTTTACTAGCGGGAGGAAGAATGAGCAGTTCTTC.

The chain carries TRBV5-4 and TRBJ2-5; possibly TRBD1 or TRBD2 for D (5 bases each). The V gene's germline CDR1 is SGHNT and CDR2 YYREEE (reference sequence). The CDR3 consists of 16 residues. V was cut by 4 bases and J by 5 bases, with 21 bases left in between. CDR3 DNA: TGTGCCAGCAGCCAAGAACCGGGACCCCAAGGGGAGACCCAGTACTTC. It translates to CASSQEPGPQGETQYF.

This clonotype was counted a few times. Sequence at one end of the junction differs from germline and may be a read error. This chain joins TRBV7-7 and TRBJ2-3; TRBD1 is a possible D gene (6 bases). Germline CDR1 reads SSHAT; CDR2 reads FNYEAQ (reference sequence). The CDR3 has 14 amino acids. The CDR3 sequence is CASSRGIQGGTQYF. The CDR3, as DNA: TGTGCTAGCAGCCGGGGAATTCAAGGGGGTACGCAGTATTTT.

V and J are TRBV9 and TRBJ1-1, with 10 bases identical to TRBD1. This CDR3 is 15 amino acids long. After removal of 3 bases from V and 4 bases from J, the junction contained 6 bases not matched to a gene. CDR1 and CDR2 from the germline V gene are SGDLS and YYNGEE. The CDR3 region has the DNA TGTGCCAGCAGCGGACGGGGGGACAGGGGCACTGAAGCTTTCTTT. It encodes CASSGRGDRGTEAFF.

The chain links TRBV5-1 to TRBJ2-7, with no clear D. CDR1 and CDR2 (germline): SGHRS, YFSETQ. CDR3 length: 14 amino acids. Trimming shortened V by 4 bases and J by 0 bases, and 11 bases separated the two germline ends. In nucleotides, the CDR3 is TGCGCCAGCAGCACCGCCGGGCTCTCCTACGAGCAGTACTTC. It yields the protein CASSTAGLSYEQYF.

This clonotype appeared a few times. This chain connects TRBV10-3 to TRBJ1-6; D might be TRBD1 (5 bases). Germline-derived CDR1 and CDR2 are ENHRY and SYGVKD. The CDR3 extends over 18 amino acids. V was clipped by 0 bases and J by 4 bases, with 16 bases between them. CDR3: CAISESTFGARYNSPLHF. In DNA, the CDR3 is TGTGCCATCAGTGAGTCGACGTTCGGGGCGCGGTATAATTCACCCCTCCACTTT.

This clonotype appeared a few times. This sequence joins TRBV12-3 or TRBV12-4 and TRBJ1-4, with TRBD1 as a possible D gene (6 bases). V was trimmed by 7 bases and J by 4 bases, leaving 13 bases between them. CDR3 length: 14 amino acids. The CDR3 is CASNLGDINEKLFF. The CDR3 nucleotides read TGTGCCAGCAACCTTGGGGACATTAATGAAAAACTGTTTTTT.

In this sample, this clonotype turned up a few times. CDR3 bases: TGTGCCAGCAGCTTCGGTGGGGGGTTGGACTATGGCTACACCTTC. As protein: CASSFGGGLDYGYTF. The chain joins TRBV7-9 to TRBJ1-2; D perhaps matches TRBD1 (5 bases). The CDR3 spans 15 residues. Trimming pared 3 bases from V and 3 bases from J, leaving 14 bases between. Germline values: CDR1 SEHNR, CDR2 FQNEAQ (reference sequence).

The chain links TRBV6-1 to TRBJ2-3, with a tentative D call TRBD2 (7 bases). Trimming took 9 bases from V and 2 from J, leaving 21 bases between them. The CDR3 runs to 16 residues. Germline values: CDR1 MNHNS, CDR2 SASEGT. CDR3 in amino acids: CASWRGAGDVTDTQYF. CDR3 in DNA: TGTGCCAGTTGGAGGGGGGCGGGGGACGTCACAGATACGCAGTATTTT.

There are a few counts of this clonotype. The chain uses TRBV12-3 or TRBV12-4 and TRBJ2-1, with D perhaps matching TRBD1 or TRBD2 (5 bases each). V lost 3 bases and J 6 bases, leaving 18 bases between the germline ends. The CDR3 runs 16 residues. CDR3 loop: CASSLSLGEGVNEQFF. The CDR3 bases are TGTGCCAGCAGTTTGAGTCTGGGAGAAGGGGTCAATGAGCAGTTCTTC.

CDR3 amino acids: CASSFGTASSGNTIYF. The CDR3 region has the DNA TGTGCCAGCAGCTTTGGGACAGCCTCCTCTGGAAACACCATATATTTT. The chain links TRBV7-2 to TRBJ1-3, with 7 bases lining up with TRBD1. Per the germline V gene, CDR1 is SGHTA and CDR2 is FQGNSA. V dropped 3 bases and J dropped 0; count of bases not matched to a gene: 5. The CDR3 has 16 residues.

The chain has TRBV7-2 and TRBJ2-1; D is possibly TRBD2 (5 bases). CDR3 length: 16 residues. Germline V gene lookup returns CDR1 SGHTA and CDR2 FQGNSA. V was pared by 10 bases and J by 4 bases, with 23 bases between. The CDR3 DNA reads as TGTGCCACGATCCCAGAGGGCCCCCTTCCATACAATGAGCAGTTCTTC. It translates to CATIPEGPLPYNEQFF.

This chain joins TRBV20-1 and TRBJ2-3, with D hard to call. CDR1 is DFQATT and CDR2 is SNEGSKA in the germline V gene (reference sequence). The CDR3 is 14 residues long. V was cut by 2 bases and J by 6 bases, with 15 bases left in between. The CDR3 loop is CSARYSTITDTQYF. CDR3 bases: TGCAGTGCTAGATATTCCACTATCACCGATACGCAGTATTTT.

This clonotype was counted only a few times. The chain employs TRBV7-9 and TRBJ2-5; TRBD2 aligns across 10 bases. CDR1 SEHNR and CDR2 FQNEAQ come from the germline V gene (reference sequence). The CDR3 runs 17 residues. J was trimmed by 5 bases and V by 1 base; bases with no gene match: 10. The CDR3 DNA reads TGTGCCAGCAGCTTAGTAGTTAGCGGGGGGCAATTCGAGACCCAGTACTTC. Encoded protein: CASSLVVSGGQFETQYF.

The chain has TRBV20-1 and TRBJ2-1, with TRBD2 matching 10 bases. This CDR3 comprises 14 residues. Germline loops: CDR1 DFQATT, CDR2 SNEGSKA (reference sequence). Trimming at V came to 5 bases and at J to 8 bases, leaving 9 bases not matched to a gene. CDR3 coding DNA: TGCAGTGCTTCGGGACTAGCGATTTGGGATGAGCAGTTCTTC. This codes for CSASGLAIWDEQFF.